The 14 T cell receptor beta chains in this list originate from one sample, sequenced in a study of type 1 and type 2 diabetes patients. Amplification started from genomic DNA. Amplification of the beta chain CDR3 used 30 forward and 13 reverse multiplex primers. MiXCR was run by TCRdb on the multiplex PCR reads, yielding one entry per CDR3 protein. The sample consists of a few hundred thousand distinct CDR3 sequences, around 47% of them appearing once. Sequencing used peripheral blood mononuclear cells (PBMCs). These TCRs come from a man in his late teens or twenties with type 2 diabetes.

In its sample, this clonotype was seen a few times. The chain links TRBV25-1 to TRBJ2-5; 8 positions agree with TRBD1. With V trimmed by 3 bases and J by 5 bases, 11 bases remained unmatched. The V gene's germline CDR1 is MGHDK and CDR2 SYGVNS. The CDR3 runs 16 residues. In DNA, the CDR3 is TGTGCCAGCAGTGATTCCGGGACAGGTAGAATGGAGACCCAGTACTTC. It is translated as CASSDSGTGRMETQYF. The full variable domain, in which reference TRBV25-1 and TRBJ2-5 provide the parts outside the CDR3, is EADIYQTPRYLVIGTGKKITLECSQTMGHDKMYWYQQDPGMELHLIHYSYGVNSTEKGDLSSESTVSRIRTEHFPLTLESARPSHTSQYLCASSDSGTGRMETQYFGPGTRLLVL.

This clonotype was detected ten times or more. This chain joins TRBV15 and TRBJ1-1; no clear D. Trimming cost V 1 base and J 4 bases, with 4 bases left between them. CDR3 length equals 12 residues. Germline assignment: CDR1 LNHNV and CDR2 YYDKDF (reference sequence). The CDR3 sequence is CATSRVSTEAFF. The CDR3 DNA reads TGTGCCACCAGCAGAGTGAGCACTGAAGCTTTCTTT.

V gene TRBV7-2 combines with J gene TRBJ1-6; D not certain. CDR1 SGHTA and CDR2 FQGNSA come from the germline V gene. V was cut by 5 bases and J by 13 bases, with 9 bases left in between. CDR3 size: 11 residues. The CDR3 coding sequence is TGTGCCAGCAGCCACCCAGGTCCCCTCCACTTT. As protein: CASSHPGPLHF.

This sequence joins TRBV30 and TRBJ1-1; D not resolved. V lost 3 bases, J lost 3 bases, and 11 bases lay in between. From germline, CDR1 is GTSNPN and CDR2 SVGIG (reference sequence). The CDR3 covers 13 residues. The CDR3 is CAWSQDRDTEAFF. In DNA form, the CDR3 reads TGTGCCTGGAGCCAGGATCGTGACACTGAAGCTTTCTTT.

The table lists this clonotype with a count of one. The junction shows a germline mismatch at one end, possibly a read error. The chain is built from TRBV27 and TRBJ1-2; a possible D gene is TRBD1 (6 bases). Germline values: CDR1 MNHEY, CDR2 SMNVEV (reference sequence). There are 13 residues in the CDR3. The DNA for the CDR3 is TGTGCCAGCAGTCCACAGGGAGGCTATGGCCACACCTTC. This encodes CASSPQGGYGHTF.

CDR3: CASSFLIYEQYF. The CDR3 DNA is TGTGCCAGCAGTTTTCTCATCTACGAGCAGTACTTC. The chain recombines TRBV12-3 or TRBV12-4 with TRBJ2-7, with D uncertain. Trimming left V 3 bases short and J 3 bases short, with 6 bases between. This CDR3 has 12 amino acids.

The rearrangement joins TRBV7-9 to TRBJ2-5; perhaps TRBD2 as D (6 bases). V was cut by 4 bases and J by 5 bases, with 14 bases left in between. The V gene's germline CDR1 is SEHNR and CDR2 FQNEAQ (reference sequence). This CDR3 spans 14 amino acids. The CDR3 spells CASSSDGGFETQYF. DNA for the CDR3: TGTGCCAGCAGCTCGGACGGAGGGTTCGAGACCCAGTACTTC.

This clonotype has ten or more counts. This chain connects TRBV19 to TRBJ2-7; the D gene is possibly TRBD1 (5 bases). Per the germline V gene, CDR1 is LNHDA and CDR2 is SQIVND (reference sequence). This CDR3 is built from 13 residues. With 1 base removed from V and 2 bases from J, the gap between germline ends came to 6 bases. This CDR3 reads CASSIGTTYEQYF. CDR3 bases: TGTGCCAGTAGTATAGGGACAACCTACGAGCAGTACTTC.

The chain employs TRBV4-1 and TRBJ1-3; D gene uncertain. The germline CDR1 and CDR2 sequences are MGHRA and YSYEKL. This CDR3 region has 15 residues. V gave up 1 base and J gave up 0 bases, with 7 bases separating them. DNA of the CDR3: TGCGCCAGCAGCCAAGTGTTAAGCTCTGGAAACACCATATATTTT. Translation: CASSQVLSSGNTIYF.

The genes are TRBV27 and TRBJ2-5, with 14 bases fitting TRBD2. Germline V gene sequence: CDR1 MNHEY, CDR2 SMNVEV (reference sequence). The V segment lost 6 bases and the J segment 2 bases; nucleotides outside the gene matches: 5. The CDR3 extends over 16 amino acids. The chain's CDR3 is CASRLRLAGGQETQYF. In DNA form, the CDR3 reads TGTGCCAGCAGACTCCGACTAGCGGGAGGGCAAGAGACCCAGTACTTC.

This clonotype occurred once. A much larger clone lies a single base off, so this may be a read error. The chain carries TRBV15 and TRBJ1-4; TRBD1 aligns across 8 bases. Per germline, CDR1 LNHNV and CDR2 YYDKDF (reference sequence). The junction had 17 bases not matched to a gene; V was cut back by 4 bases and J by 10 bases. CDR3 length: 17 amino acids. CDR3 sequence: CATSNTFAGTGAVKLFF. CDR3 bases: TGTGCCACCAGCAATACGTTTGCCGGGACAGGAGCTGTAAAACTGTTTTTT.

Comment on this clonotype: A much larger clone differs by one base, so this may be a read error. This chain connects TRBV12-3 or TRBV12-4 to TRBJ2-7; no clear D gene. The CDR3 extends over 14 amino acids. The CDR3 is CANSLGRISYEQYF. The CDR3 DNA reads as TGTGCCAACAGTTTAGGTCGTATCTCCTACGAGCAGTACTTC.

This chain's CDR3 is CASSFSPGAGTEAFF. CDR3 in DNA: TGTGCCAGCAGCTTTAGTCCGGGGGCAGGTACTGAAGCTTTCTTT. The V gene is TRBV7-2, the J gene TRBJ1-1; D possibly corresponds to TRBD1 (6 bases). The V gene lost 3 bases and the J gene lost 5 bases, with 16 bases spanning the gap. The CDR3 covers 15 residues. The germline CDR1 and CDR2 sequences are SGHTA and FQGNSA.

This clonotype was observed once. This chain's CDR3 is CASSVLQGSYTEAFF. Here the CDR3 DNA reads TGCGCCAGCAGCGTACTACAGGGAAGTTACACTGAAGCTTTCTTT. The chain uses TRBV5-1 and TRBJ1-1; D perhaps matches TRBD1 (6 bases). In germline, CDR1 is SGHRS, CDR2 YFSETQ. The CDR3 is made up of 15 amino acids. Trimming left V 4 bases short and J 3 bases short, with 16 bases between.